The 2 T cell receptor beta chains below come from one sample, sequenced in a study of CD8+ T cells in alopecia areata. Extracted RNA was reverse transcribed, and the resulting cDNA served as sequencing template. TCRdb keeps only in-frame clones here, not all; method: immunoSEQ multiplex PCR. This table has around 210,000 clones, 56% appearing once. The specimen was CD8+ T cells sorted from blood. Receptors were obtained from a human donor in good health.

CDR3 residues: CASSYLGLAGDEQFF. In DNA form, the CDR3 reads TGTGCCAGCAGTTATTTGGGGCTAGCGGGGGATGAGCAGTTCTTC. J is TRBJ2-1 and V is TRBV6-6; TRBD2 matches 10 bases. Germline V gene sequence: CDR1 MNHNY, CDR2 SVGAGI (reference sequence). The CDR3 sequence is 15 residues long. The V and J ends lost 3 bases and 8 bases, in that order; junction bases with no gene match: 7.

This clone has a handful of counts. This sequence joins TRBV29-1 and TRBJ2-5; D remains ambiguous. V gave up 7 bases and J gave up 2 bases, with 11 bases separating them. CDR3 length equals 12 residues. Germline CDR1 and CDR2: SQVTM and ANQGSEA. CDR3 protein: CSAGQLQETQYF. In nucleotides, the CDR3 is TGCAGCGCGGGCCAGCTACAAGAGACCCAGTACTTC.